The 2 T cell receptor beta chains below were found in one sample sequenced in a study of spatial heterogeneity in lung cancer. TCRdb re-called the 5' RACE reads with MiXCR, one entry per CDR3 protein. The repertoire holds thousands of distinct CDR3 sequences, with 7% as singletons. Time point described: sample taken at primary tumor resection. Researchers sequenced whole RNA taken from tumor, nontumor lung or frozen PBMC without sorting. The material sequenced was PBMCs, taken at surgery. The receptors come from a male donor with early-stage non-small cell lung cancer.

This clonotype was seen only once. Little can be read into the size of this beta chain, an off-target read in a library designed for alpha chains. This chain joins TRBV6-2 or TRBV6-3 and TRBJ2-7; D uncertain. V was trimmed by 5 bases and J by 5 bases, leaving 19 bases between them. Germline loops: CDR1 MNHEY, CDR2 SVGEGT. The CDR3 spans 15 residues. In nucleotides, the CDR3 is TGTGCCAGCAGTCCCCTCCCGGGCAGGTTCAACGAGCAGTACTTC. Its translation is CASSPLPGRFNEQYF.

About this clonotype itself: The junction shows a germline mismatch at one end, possibly a read error. The library was prepared for alpha chains; this beta chain is a stray read, so its frequency means little. The rearrangement joins TRBV2 to TRBJ2-7; 13 nucleotides agree with TRBD2. Germline lookup yields CDR1 SNHLY and CDR2 FYNNEI. CDR3 length equals 15 residues. The CDR3 sequence is CASREGLAGVREQYF. Written as DNA, the CDR3 is TGTGCCAGCCGTGAAGGACTAGCGGGAGTTCGCGAGCAGTACTTC. Full variable domain (missing parts from reference TRBV2 and TRBJ2-7): EPEVTQTPSHQVTQMGQEVILRCVPISNHLYFYWYRQILGQKVEFLVSFYNNEISEKSEIFDDQFSVERPDGSNFTLKIRSTKLEDSAMYFCASREGLAGVREQYFGPGTRLTVT.